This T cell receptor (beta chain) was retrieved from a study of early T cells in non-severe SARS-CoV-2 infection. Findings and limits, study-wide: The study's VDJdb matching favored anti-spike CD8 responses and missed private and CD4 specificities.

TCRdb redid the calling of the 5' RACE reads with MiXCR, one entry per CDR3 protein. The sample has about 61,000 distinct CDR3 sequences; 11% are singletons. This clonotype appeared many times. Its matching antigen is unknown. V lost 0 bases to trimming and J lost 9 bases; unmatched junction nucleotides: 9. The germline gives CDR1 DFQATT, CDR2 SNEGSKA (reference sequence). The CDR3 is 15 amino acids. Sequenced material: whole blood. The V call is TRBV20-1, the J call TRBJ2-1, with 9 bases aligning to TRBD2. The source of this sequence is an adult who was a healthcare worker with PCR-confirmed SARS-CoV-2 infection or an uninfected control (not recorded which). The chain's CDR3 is CSARDLQRGDSEQFF. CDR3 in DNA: TGCAGTGCTAGAGATCTCCAGCGGGGGGATTCTGAGCAGTTCTTC.